The source of this TCR beta chain is a study of graft-versus-host responses after intestinal transplantation. Study as a whole: Every recipient had anti-thymocyte globulin induction and around 3 years of tacrolimus plus steroids. Study conclusions and caveats: High graft-versus-host to host-versus-graft clonal ratios were seen in allografts of patients with graft-donor T cell macrochimerism. The recipient marrow held GvH clones, and some of them showed up first in ileum or blood.

Some clones are missing from TCRdb's copy, which holds only in-frame ones; the method was immunoSEQ multiplex PCR. The sample consists of around 99,000 clones, roughly 90% of them appearing once. The CDR3 length is 15 residues. Per germline, CDR1 SGDLS and CDR2 YYNGEE. The V end was cut by 0 bases, the J end by 3 bases, with 11 bases between. A remark on this clone: The antigen remains undetermined.

This sequence was found in a human donor who was the organ donor for an intestinal transplant. This rearrangement joins TRBV9 to TRBJ2-3, with D unclear. Sequencing used unstimulated CD4+ T cells sorted from spleen or lymph node cells, obtained before transplant. CDR3: CASSVAPQTTDTQYF. The CDR3 DNA reads TGTGCCAGCAGCGTAGCCCCCCAAACAACAGATACGCAGTATTTT.